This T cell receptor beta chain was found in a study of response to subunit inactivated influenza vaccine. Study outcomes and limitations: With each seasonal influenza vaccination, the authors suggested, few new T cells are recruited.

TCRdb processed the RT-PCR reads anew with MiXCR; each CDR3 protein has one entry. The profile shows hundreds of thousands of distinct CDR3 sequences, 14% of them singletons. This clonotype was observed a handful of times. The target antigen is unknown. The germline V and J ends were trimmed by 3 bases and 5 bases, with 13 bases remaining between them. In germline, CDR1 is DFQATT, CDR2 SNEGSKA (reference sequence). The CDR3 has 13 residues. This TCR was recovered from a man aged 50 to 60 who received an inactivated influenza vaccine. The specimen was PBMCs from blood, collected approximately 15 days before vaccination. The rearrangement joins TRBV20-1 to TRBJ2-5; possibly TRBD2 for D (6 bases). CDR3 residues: CSARRRDRETQYF. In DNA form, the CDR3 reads TGCAGTGCTAGGAGGCGGGATCGGGAGACCCAGTACTTC.